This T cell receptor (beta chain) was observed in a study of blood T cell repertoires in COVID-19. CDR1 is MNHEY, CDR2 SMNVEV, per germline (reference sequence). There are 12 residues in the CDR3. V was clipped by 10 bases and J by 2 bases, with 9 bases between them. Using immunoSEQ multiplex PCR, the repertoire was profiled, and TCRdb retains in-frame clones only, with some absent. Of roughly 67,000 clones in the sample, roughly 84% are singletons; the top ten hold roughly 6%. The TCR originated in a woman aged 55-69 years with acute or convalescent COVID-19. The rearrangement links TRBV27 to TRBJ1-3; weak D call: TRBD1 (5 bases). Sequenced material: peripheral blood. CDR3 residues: CATRGAGNTIYF. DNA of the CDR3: TGTGCCACTAGGGGCGCTGGAAACACCATATATTTT.